The clone carrying this T cell receptor (beta chain) appeared many times. Its antigen is not known. The CDR3 extends over 17 amino acids. The germline V gene has CDR1 SSHAT and CDR2 FNYEAQ (reference sequence). Losses at the gene ends were 1 base for V and 2 bases for J; bases not matched to a gene: 7. TCRdb re-derived calls from the 5' RACE reads in MiXCR, one entry per CDR3 protein. The data hold tens of thousands of distinct CDR3 sequences, with over 3.5% observed a single time. These data come from a study of neurological immune-mediated disorders. At the level of the study: Relapsing-remitting forms accounted for about 90% of the 34 multiple sclerosis patients and secondary progressive forms for 3.

Overall study results and limits: Multiple sclerosis patients had less TCR clonal expansion than even healthy controls, unlike HTLV-1-associated myelopathy.

The sequenced sample consisted of CD4+ T cells from blood. This chain connects TRBV7-7 to TRBJ2-3, with 9 bases matching TRBD2. This TCR was recovered from a middle-aged woman with multiple sclerosis. This CDR3 is CASSLGGGARNTDTQYF. The CDR3, as DNA: TGTGCCAGCAGCTTAGGCGGGGGGGCCCGTAACACAGATACGCAGTATTTT.